Below, 21 T cell receptor beta chains from the same sample are listed, as sequenced in a study of human T cells and chemical hapten exposure. Sample time point: pre-sensitization, week 0. The treatment here: therapeutic diphenylcyclopropenone sensitization with weekly scalp DPC. TCRdb independently ran MiXCR on the RACE reads; one entry per CDR3 protein. There are around 380,000 distinct CDR3 sequences in the sample; approximately 5% occur only once, and about 8.2% lies in the top ten. Sample: whole blood, taken in connection with sensitization to the hapten diphenylcyclopropenone (DPC). Receptors originate from a woman younger than 35 with alopecia areata. Some clones in this sample may be carry-over from other donors' samples.

The V gene is TRBV29-1, the J gene TRBJ1-1; 7 bases fit TRBD1. Germline CDR1 SQVTM, CDR2 ANQGSEA. CDR3 size: 13 residues. J was trimmed by 3 bases and V by 6 bases; bases with no gene match: 7. CDR3 coding DNA: TGCAGCGTGTCAGGGGGTGGGTACACTGAAGCTTTCTTT. Its translation is CSVSGGGYTEAFF.

DNA for the CDR3: TGTGCCAGCAGTTTCCCCGCCAGGAACTATGGCTACACCTTC. Protein product: CASSFPARNYGYTF. The chain recombines TRBV12-3 or TRBV12-4 with TRBJ1-2; D is undetermined. The germline V and J ends were trimmed by 3 bases and 2 bases, with 10 bases remaining between them. The CDR3 is 14 amino acids.

This clonotype has a count of ten or more. The chain links TRBV2 to TRBJ2-3; 8 nucleotides line up with TRBD2. The CDR3 sequence is 16 residues long. J lost 2 bases, V lost 1 base, and 5 bases had no gene match. CDR1 and CDR2 (germline): SNHLY, FYNNEI. The CDR3 protein is CASSEGGGHHTDTQYF. The CDR3 coding sequence is TGTGCCAGCAGTGAAGGCGGGGGGCATCACACAGATACGCAGTATTTT.

In its sample, this clonotype was seen many times. This sequence joins TRBV6-5 and TRBJ2-7; D is possibly TRBD2 (6 bases). V lost 5 bases to trimming and J lost 4 bases, with 12 bases between them. CDR3 length: 13 amino acids. Germline lookup yields CDR1 MNHEY and CDR2 SVGAGI. CDR3 DNA: TGTGCCAGCAGTCTCGGGACTCTTTACGAGCAGTACTTC. Amino acid sequence: CASSLGTLYEQYF.

J is TRBJ2-4 and V is TRBV3-1, with D possibly being TRBD1 (6 bases). The ends were cut back, 4 bases at V and 9 bases at J, with 19 bases in the middle. Per germline, CDR1 LGHDT and CDR2 YNNKEL (reference sequence). The CDR3 runs 15 residues. CDR3 bases: TGTGCCAGCAGCCCAACGTACACAGGGAACGCCATTCAGTACTTC. Amino acid sequence: CASSPTYTGNAIQYF.

This clonotype was observed a handful of times. This chain links TRBV20-1 with TRBJ2-1; D ambiguous. The V and J ends lost 0 bases and 4 bases respectively, with 13 bases between them. CDR3 length equals 15 residues. Germline lookup yields CDR1 DFQATT and CDR2 SNEGSKA (reference sequence). DNA for the CDR3: TGCAGTGCTAGAGAGGCATACCGTGGGTACAATGAGCAGTTCTTC. Its translation is CSAREAYRGYNEQFF.

This clonotype was recorded a few times. CDR3 sequence: CASSYGLDTQYF. CDR3 nucleotides: TGTGCCAGCAGTTACGGCCTGGATACGCAGTATTTT. The chain couples TRBV6-2 or TRBV6-3 to TRBJ2-3, with D unclear. Trimming pared 2 bases from V and 6 bases from J, leaving 6 bases between. Germline assignment: CDR1 MNHEY and CDR2 SVGEGT. This CDR3 contains 12 residues.

V is TRBV7-9 and J is TRBJ2-3; no firm D call. This CDR3 is built from 12 residues. Trimming pared 3 bases from V and 6 bases from J, leaving 7 bases between. Germline V CDR1 and CDR2: SEHNR, FQNEAQ (reference sequence). CDR3 in DNA: TGTGCCAGCAGCTTTAGCATGGATACGCAGTATTTT. It translates to CASSFSMDTQYF.

This clonotype was recorded at least ten times. V gene TRBV6-2 or TRBV6-3 combines with J gene TRBJ1-1; D unresolved. The CDR3 consists of 16 residues. CDR1 MNHEY and CDR2 SVGEGT come from the germline V gene. V shed 2 bases and J shed 4 bases, with 17 bases lying between them. The CDR3 nucleotides read TGTGCCAGCAGTTACAAATCTTACGGGAAGGGCACTGAAGCTTTCTTT. Its translation is CASSYKSYGKGTEAFF.

This clonotype has ten or more counts. The chain employs TRBV29-1 and TRBJ1-1, with a weak D call TRBD1 (5 bases). This CDR3 is 13 amino acids long. Germline values: CDR1 SQVTM, CDR2 ANQGSEA. V was trimmed by 4 bases and J by 1 base, leaving 10 bases between them. In DNA form, the CDR3 reads TGCAGCGTTGCCGGACAACCGAACACTGAAGCTTTCTTT. This codes for CSVAGQPNTEAFF. Combining the CDR3 with reference TRBV29-1 and TRBJ1-1 gives the whole variable domain SAVISQKPSRDICQRGTSLTIQCQVDSQVTMMFWYRQQPGQSLTLIATANQGSEATYESGFVIDKFPISRPNLTFSTLTVSNMSPEDSSIYLCSVAGQPNTEAFFGQGTRLTVV.

This clonotype was observed a handful of times. V is TRBV5-1 and J is TRBJ2-2; 8 bases match TRBD2. The trim removed 0 bases at V and 5 bases at J, leaving 3 bases unmatched. This CDR3 spans 15 amino acids. The germline gives CDR1 SGHRS, CDR2 YFSETQ. The CDR3 region is CASSLVVAGTGELFF. DNA for the CDR3: TGCGCCAGCAGCTTGGTTGTAGCGGGGACCGGGGAGCTGTTTTTT. Full variable domain (missing parts from reference TRBV5-1 and TRBJ2-2): KAGVTQTPRYLIKTRGQQVTLSCSPISGHRSVSWYQQTPGQGLQFLFEYFSETQRNKGNFPGRFSGRQFSNSRSEMNVSTLELGDSALYLCASSLVVAGTGELFFGEGSRLTVL.

J is TRBJ2-7 and V is TRBV27; 7 bases fit TRBD1. Germline loops: CDR1 MNHEY, CDR2 SMNVEV (reference sequence). The CDR3 is 14 amino acids. V trimming: 3 bases; J trimming: 3 bases; junction bases outside the gene matches: 5. The CDR3 sequence is CASSLGQSLYEQYF. The CDR3 region has the DNA TGTGCCAGCAGTTTGGGACAGAGCCTCTACGAGCAGTACTTC.

This clonotype was recorded many times. The J gene is TRBJ1-1, the V gene TRBV6-4, with 7 bases fitting TRBD1. The CDR3 covers 15 residues. Germline-derived CDR1 and CDR2 are MRHNA and SNTAGT. V was pared by 5 bases and J by 5 bases, with 11 bases of the junction left unmatched. In DNA, the CDR3 is TGTGCCAGCAGTAAAGGGGGCGAGGGAGGTACTGAAGCTTTCTTT. The encoded protein is CASSKGGEGGTEAFF.

In this sample, this clonotype turned up many times. The CDR3 here is CASSSQGAHTEAFF. The CDR3 region has the DNA TGTGCCAGCAGTTCCCAGGGGGCTCACACTGAAGCTTTCTTT. This rearrangement joins TRBV6-2 or TRBV6-3 to TRBJ1-1, with 8 nucleotides matching TRBD1. Germline V gene data show CDR1 as MNHEY and CDR2 as SVGEGT. V shed 4 bases and J 3 bases; nucleotides not matched to a gene: 4. The CDR3 has 14 amino acids.

The chain's CDR3 is CSVGGTGEAFF. CDR3 nucleotides: TGCAGCGTGGGAGGGACAGGGGAAGCTTTCTTT. The rearrangement uses TRBV29-1 and TRBJ1-1; 9 positions agree with TRBD1. V dropped 6 bases and J dropped 8; count of bases not matched to a gene: 4. CDR1 and CDR2 from the germline V gene are SQVTM and ANQGSEA. The CDR3 runs 11 residues.

This clonotype was detected a few times. The rearrangement uses TRBV3-1 and TRBJ1-5; D uncertain. V was shortened by 1 base and J by 6 bases, with 7 bases between the two germline ends. Germline V gives CDR1 LGHDT, CDR2 YNNKEL (reference sequence). The CDR3 is 13 residues long. Here the CDR3 reads CASSQGPSQPQHF. In DNA, the CDR3 is TGTGCCAGCAGCCAAGGTCCGAGTCAGCCCCAGCATTTT.

This clonotype occurred a few times. The chain couples TRBV28 to TRBJ2-1, with 7 bases that match TRBD2. The CDR3 length is 15 residues. CDR1 and CDR2 from the germline V gene are MDHEN and SYDVKM. Trimming at V came to 5 bases and at J to 6 bases, leaving 10 bases not matched to a gene. The CDR3 region has the DNA TGTGCCAGCAGTCCCCGGAGCGGGGTCATCAATGAGCAGTTCTTC. This encodes CASSPRSGVINEQFF.

This clonotype has only a few counts. V gene TRBV19 combines with J gene TRBJ2-4, with 8 bases aligning to TRBD2. Unmatched junction bases numbered 12, after V lost 6 bases and J lost 8 bases. The CDR3 loop spans 15 amino acids. Germline lookup yields CDR1 LNHDA and CDR2 SQIVND (reference sequence). The CDR3 here is CASSPTSGGRDIQYF. The CDR3 DNA sequence: TGTGCCAGTAGCCCCACATCGGGGGGGCGGGACATTCAGTACTTC.

This clonotype showed up just a few times. The CDR3 sequence: CASSLALAGGSETQYF. DNA of the CDR3: TGCGCCAGCAGCTTGGCGCTAGCGGGGGGAAGTGAGACCCAGTACTTC. The chain uses TRBV5-1 and TRBJ2-5, with 11 nucleotides matching TRBD2. The CDR3 totals 16 residues. Germline lookup yields CDR1 SGHRS and CDR2 YFSETQ. With 0 bases clipped from V and 5 bases from J, the junction kept 6 bases outside the gene matches.

The chain links TRBV6-5 to TRBJ1-6; a possible D gene is TRBD1 (6 bases). The CDR3 runs to 17 residues. Trimming stripped 5 bases from V and 2 bases from J, with 16 bases between. Germline lookup yields CDR1 MNHEY and CDR2 SVGAGI. CDR3 sequence (DNA): TGTGCCAGCAGTCACACCGGACAGAGCACCTATAATTCACCCCTCCACTTT. Its translation is CASSHTGQSTYNSPLHF.

This clonotype was observed a handful of times. CDR3 nucleotides: TGTGCCAGCAGTTCCAACGAGGACACCGGGGAGCTGTTTTTT. It codes for CASSSNEDTGELFF. V gene TRBV6-2 or TRBV6-3 combines with J gene TRBJ2-2; D unresolved. Germline assignment: CDR1 MNHEY and CDR2 SVGEGT. Trimming cost V 4 bases and J 3 bases, with 9 bases left between them. The CDR3 spans 14 residues.